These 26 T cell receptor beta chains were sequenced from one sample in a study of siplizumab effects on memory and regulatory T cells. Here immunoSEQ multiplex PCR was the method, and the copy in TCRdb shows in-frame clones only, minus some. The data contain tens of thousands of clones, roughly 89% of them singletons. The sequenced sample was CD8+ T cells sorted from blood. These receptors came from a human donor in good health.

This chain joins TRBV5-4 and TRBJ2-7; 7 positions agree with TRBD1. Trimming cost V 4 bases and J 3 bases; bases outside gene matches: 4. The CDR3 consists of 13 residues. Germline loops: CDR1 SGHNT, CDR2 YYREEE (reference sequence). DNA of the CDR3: TGTGCCAGCAGCACGGGACAGCTCTACGAGCAGTACTTC. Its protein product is CASSTGQLYEQYF.

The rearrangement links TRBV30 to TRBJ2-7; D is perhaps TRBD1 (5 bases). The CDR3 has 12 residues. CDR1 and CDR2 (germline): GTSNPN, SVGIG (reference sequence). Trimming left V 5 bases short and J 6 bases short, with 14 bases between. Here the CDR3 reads CAWAPTGPEQYF. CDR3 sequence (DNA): TGTGCCTGGGCCCCTACAGGACCCGAGCAGTACTTC.

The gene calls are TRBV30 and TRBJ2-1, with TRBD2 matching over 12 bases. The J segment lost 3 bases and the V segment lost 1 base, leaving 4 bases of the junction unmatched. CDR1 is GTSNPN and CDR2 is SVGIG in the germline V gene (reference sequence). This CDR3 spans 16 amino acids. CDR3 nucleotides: TGTGCCTGGAGTGAGGGACTAGCGGGTTTCTACAATGAGCAGTTCTTC. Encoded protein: CAWSEGLAGFYNEQFF.

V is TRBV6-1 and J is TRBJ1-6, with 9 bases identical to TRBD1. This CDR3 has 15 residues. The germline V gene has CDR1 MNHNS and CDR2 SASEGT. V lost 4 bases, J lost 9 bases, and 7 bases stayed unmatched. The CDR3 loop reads CASSGDRARSSPLHF. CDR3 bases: TGTGCCAGCAGTGGGGACAGGGCGAGGAGTTCACCCCTCCACTTT.

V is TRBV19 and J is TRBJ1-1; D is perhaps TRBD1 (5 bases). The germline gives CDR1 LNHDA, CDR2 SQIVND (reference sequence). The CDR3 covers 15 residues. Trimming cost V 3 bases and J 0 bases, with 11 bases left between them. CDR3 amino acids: CASSIGRGMNTEAFF. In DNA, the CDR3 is TGTGCCAGTAGTATTGGGAGGGGCATGAACACTGAAGCTTTCTTT.

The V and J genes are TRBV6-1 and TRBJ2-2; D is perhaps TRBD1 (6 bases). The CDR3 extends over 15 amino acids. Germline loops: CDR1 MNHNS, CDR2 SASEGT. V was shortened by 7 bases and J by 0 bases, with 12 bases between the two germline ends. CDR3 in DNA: TGTGCCAGCACTAACGGGACATCGAACACCGGGGAGCTGTTTTTT. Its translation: CASTNGTSNTGELFF.

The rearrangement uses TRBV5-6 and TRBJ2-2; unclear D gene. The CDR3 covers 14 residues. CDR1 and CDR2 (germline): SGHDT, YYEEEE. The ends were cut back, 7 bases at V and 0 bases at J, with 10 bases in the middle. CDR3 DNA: TGTGCCAGCTACATCGGTTCGAACACCGGGGAGCTGTTTTTT. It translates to CASYIGSNTGELFF.

The CDR3 DNA is TGTGCCAGCAGCTTCGGTAAAAGTGAAGCTTTCTTT. Amino acid sequence: CASSFGKSEAFF. The chain joins TRBV7-9 to TRBJ1-1; D gene ambiguous. CDR1 SEHNR and CDR2 FQNEAQ come from the germline V gene (reference sequence). This CDR3 spans 12 amino acids. Trimming took 3 bases from V and 7 from J, leaving 9 bases between them.

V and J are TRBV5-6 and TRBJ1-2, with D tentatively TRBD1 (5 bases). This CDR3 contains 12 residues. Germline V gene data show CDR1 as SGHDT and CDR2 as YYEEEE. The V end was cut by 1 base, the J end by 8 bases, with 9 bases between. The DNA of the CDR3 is TGTGCCAGCAGCTTGCTCCAGGGCGGCTACACCTTC. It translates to CASSLLQGGYTF.

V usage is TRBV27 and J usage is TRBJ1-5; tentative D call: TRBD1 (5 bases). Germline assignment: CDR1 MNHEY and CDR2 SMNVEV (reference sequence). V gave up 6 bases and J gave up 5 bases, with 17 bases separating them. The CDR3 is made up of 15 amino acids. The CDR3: CASSPRLGTYQPQHF. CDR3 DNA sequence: TGTGCCAGCAGCCCTCGGCTGGGGACCTATCAGCCCCAGCATTTT.

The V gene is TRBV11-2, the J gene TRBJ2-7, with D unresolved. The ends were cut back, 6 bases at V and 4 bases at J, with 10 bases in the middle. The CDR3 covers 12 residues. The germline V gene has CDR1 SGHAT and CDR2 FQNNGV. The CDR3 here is CASSFGSYEQYF. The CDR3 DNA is TGTGCCAGCAGTTTTGGAAGTTACGAGCAGTACTTC.

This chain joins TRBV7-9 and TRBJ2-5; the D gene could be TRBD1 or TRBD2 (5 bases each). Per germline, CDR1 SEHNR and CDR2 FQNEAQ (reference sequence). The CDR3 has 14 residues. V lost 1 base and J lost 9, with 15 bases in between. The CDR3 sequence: CASSLVLGVGSQYF. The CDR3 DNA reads TGTGCCAGCAGCTTAGTACTGGGGGTGGGGTCCCAGTACTTC.

DNA of the CDR3: TGTGCCAGCAGTTGGGGGACAGGCAATCAGCCCCAGCATTTT. Amino acid sequence: CASSWGTGNQPQHF. The chain employs TRBV27 and TRBJ1-5; the match to TRBD1 covers 7 bases. Unmatched junction bases numbered 2, after V lost 4 bases and J lost 2 bases. This CDR3 has 14 amino acids. CDR1 is MNHEY, CDR2 SMNVEV, per germline (reference sequence).

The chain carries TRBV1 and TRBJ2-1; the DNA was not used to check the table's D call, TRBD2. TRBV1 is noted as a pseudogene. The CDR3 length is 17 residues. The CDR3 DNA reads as TGCACCAGCAGCCAAGAGGGGGGAGTAGCGGCCTACAATGAGCAGTTCTTC. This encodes CTSSQEGGVAAYNEQFF.

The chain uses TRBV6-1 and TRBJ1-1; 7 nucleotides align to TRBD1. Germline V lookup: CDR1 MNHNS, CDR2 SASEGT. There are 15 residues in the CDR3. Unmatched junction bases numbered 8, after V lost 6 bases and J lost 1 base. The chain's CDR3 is CASSRTGTENTEAFF. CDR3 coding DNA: TGTGCCAGCAGCCGGACCGGGACAGAGAACACTGAAGCTTTCTTT.

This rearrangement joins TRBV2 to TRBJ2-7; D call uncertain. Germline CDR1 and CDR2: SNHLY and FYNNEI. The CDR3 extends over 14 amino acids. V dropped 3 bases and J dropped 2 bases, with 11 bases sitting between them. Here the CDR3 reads CASSEADTPYEQYF. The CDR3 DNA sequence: TGTGCCAGCAGTGAGGCCGACACCCCCTACGAGCAGTACTTC.

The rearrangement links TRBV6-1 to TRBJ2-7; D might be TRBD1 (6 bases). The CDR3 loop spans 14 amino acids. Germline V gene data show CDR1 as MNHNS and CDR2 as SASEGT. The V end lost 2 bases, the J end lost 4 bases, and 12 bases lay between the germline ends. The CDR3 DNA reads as TGTGCCAGCAGTGAAAGGGGGTTTCAATACGAGCAGTACTTC. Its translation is CASSERGFQYEQYF.

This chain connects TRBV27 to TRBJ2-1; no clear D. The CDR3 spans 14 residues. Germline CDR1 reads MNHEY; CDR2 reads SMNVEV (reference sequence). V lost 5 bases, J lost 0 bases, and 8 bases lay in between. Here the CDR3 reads CASSPLSSYNEQFF. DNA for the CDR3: TGTGCCAGCAGTCCCCTCAGCTCCTACAATGAGCAGTTCTTC.

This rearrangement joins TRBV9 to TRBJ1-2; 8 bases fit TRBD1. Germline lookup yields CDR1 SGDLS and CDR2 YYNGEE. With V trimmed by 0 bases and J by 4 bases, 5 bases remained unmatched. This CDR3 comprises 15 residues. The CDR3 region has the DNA TGTGCCAGCAGCGTAGGGGGTCAGGGGGCCTATGGCTACACCTTC. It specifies CASSVGGQGAYGYTF.

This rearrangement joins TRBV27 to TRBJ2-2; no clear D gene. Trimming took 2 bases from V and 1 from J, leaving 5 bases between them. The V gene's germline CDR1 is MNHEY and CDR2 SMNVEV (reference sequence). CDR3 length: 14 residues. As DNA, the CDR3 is TGTGCCAGCAGTTTAGGTCTGAACACCGGGGAGCTGTTTTTT. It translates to CASSLGLNTGELFF.

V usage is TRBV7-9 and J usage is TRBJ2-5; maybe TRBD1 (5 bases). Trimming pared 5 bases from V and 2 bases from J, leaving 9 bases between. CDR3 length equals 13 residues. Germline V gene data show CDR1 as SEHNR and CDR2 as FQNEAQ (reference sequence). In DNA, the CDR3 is TGTGCCAGCAGCGCGACAGCACAAGAGACCCAGTACTTC. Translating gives CASSATAQETQYF.

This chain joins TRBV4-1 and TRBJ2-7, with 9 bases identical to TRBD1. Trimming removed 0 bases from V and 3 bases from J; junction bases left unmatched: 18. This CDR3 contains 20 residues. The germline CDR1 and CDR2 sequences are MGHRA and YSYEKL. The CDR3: CASSQEDVGTGLSKLYEQYF. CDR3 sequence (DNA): TGCGCCAGCAGCCAAGAGGATGTAGGGACAGGGCTTTCGAAGCTCTACGAGCAGTACTTC.

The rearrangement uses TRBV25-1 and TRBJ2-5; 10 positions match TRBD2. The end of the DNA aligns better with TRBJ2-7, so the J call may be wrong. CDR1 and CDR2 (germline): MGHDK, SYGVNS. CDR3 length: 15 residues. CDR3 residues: CASSDLAGVSYEQYF. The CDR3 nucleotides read TGTGCCAGCAGTGATCTAGCGGGAGTCTCCTACGAGCAGTACTTC.

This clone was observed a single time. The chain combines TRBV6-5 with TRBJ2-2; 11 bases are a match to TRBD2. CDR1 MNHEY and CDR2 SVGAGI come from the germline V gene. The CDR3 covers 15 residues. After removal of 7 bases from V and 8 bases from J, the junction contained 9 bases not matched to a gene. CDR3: CASILLAGGPGELFF. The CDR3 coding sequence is TGTGCCAGCATCCTATTAGCGGGGGGGCCTGGGGAGCTGTTTTTT.

The CDR3 protein is CAISVMSEGRGDTQYF. As DNA, the CDR3 is TGTGCCATCAGTGTGATGTCGGAAGGAAGGGGAGATACGCAGTATTTT. The rearrangement links TRBV10-3 to TRBJ2-3, with D maybe TRBD1 (5 bases). This CDR3 contains 16 residues. Trimming left V 4 bases short and J 5 bases short, with 19 bases between. Germline V gives CDR1 ENHRY, CDR2 SYGVKD.

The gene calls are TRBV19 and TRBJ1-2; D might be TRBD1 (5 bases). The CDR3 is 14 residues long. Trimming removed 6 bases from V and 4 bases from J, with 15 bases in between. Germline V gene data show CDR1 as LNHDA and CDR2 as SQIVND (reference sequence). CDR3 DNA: TGTGCCAGTAGCCCCTATGCAGGGTCCTATGGCTACACCTTC. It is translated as CASSPYAGSYGYTF.